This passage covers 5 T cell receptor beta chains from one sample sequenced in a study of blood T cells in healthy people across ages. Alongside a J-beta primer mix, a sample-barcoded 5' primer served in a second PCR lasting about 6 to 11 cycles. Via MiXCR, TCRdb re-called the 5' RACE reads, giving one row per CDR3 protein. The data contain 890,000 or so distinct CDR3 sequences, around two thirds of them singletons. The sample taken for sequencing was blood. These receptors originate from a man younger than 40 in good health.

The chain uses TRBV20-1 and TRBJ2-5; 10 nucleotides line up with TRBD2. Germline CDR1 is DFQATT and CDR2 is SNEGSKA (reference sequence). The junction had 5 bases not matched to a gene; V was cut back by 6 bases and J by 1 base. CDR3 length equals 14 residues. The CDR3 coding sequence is TGCAGTGCCCATAGCGGGGGGACCCAAGAGACCCAGTACTTC. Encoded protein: CSAHSGGTQETQYF.

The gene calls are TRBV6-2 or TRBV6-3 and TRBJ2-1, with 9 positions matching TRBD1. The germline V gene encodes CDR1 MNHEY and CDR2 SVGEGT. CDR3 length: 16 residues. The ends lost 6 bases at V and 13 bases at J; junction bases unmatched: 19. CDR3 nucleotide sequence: TGTGCCAGCAGCACCTCAACAGGGGGCGCGGGGGAGACCCAGTTCTTC. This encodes CASSTSTGGAGETQFF.

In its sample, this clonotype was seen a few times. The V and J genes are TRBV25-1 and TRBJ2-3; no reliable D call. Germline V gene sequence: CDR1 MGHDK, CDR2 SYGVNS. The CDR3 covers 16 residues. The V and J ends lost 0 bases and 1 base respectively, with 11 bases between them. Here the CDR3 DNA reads TGTGCCAGCAGTGAATATGCCAGTTCGGGCACAGATACGCAGTATTTT. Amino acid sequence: CASSEYASSGTDTQYF.

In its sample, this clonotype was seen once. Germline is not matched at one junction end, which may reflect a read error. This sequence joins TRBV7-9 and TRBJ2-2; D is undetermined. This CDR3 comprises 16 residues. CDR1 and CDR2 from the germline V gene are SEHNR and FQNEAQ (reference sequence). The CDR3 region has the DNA TGTGCCAGCAGCATAGCTAAAGCCTCGAACACCGGGGAGCTGTTTTTT. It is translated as CASSIAKASNTGELFF.

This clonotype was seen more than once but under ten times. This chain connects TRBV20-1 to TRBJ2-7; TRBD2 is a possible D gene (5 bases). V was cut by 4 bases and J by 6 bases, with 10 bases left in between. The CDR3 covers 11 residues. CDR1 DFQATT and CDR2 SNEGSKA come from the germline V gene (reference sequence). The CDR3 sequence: CSAMQRIEQYF. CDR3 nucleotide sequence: TGCAGTGCTATGCAGCGGATCGAGCAGTACTTC.